A selection of T cell receptor beta chains follows, all from one sample in a study of T cell responses to AZD1222 COVID-19 vaccine. Method: immunoSEQ multiplex PCR; TCRdb's copy keeps in-frame clones and lacks some. The sample contains 80,000 to 90,000 clones, 90% of which appear only once. The material sequenced was peripheral blood, taken 28 days after the second AZD1222 dose. The receptors here all came from an adult who received the AZD1222 COVID-19 vaccine. Both conserved end residues are part of each CDR3. A D gene is named only where the DNA matches it firmly. Clone size is not always given. Where it is, it says once, few, many or a class for expanded clones.

j_gene: TRBJ2-2
d_gene: TRBD2
v_gene: TRBV6-6
abundance: once
CDR3aa: CASSKSGGADTGELFF
CDR3nt: TGTGCCAGCAGCAAAAGCGGGGGGGCCGACACCGGGGAGCTGTTTTTT

j_gene: TRBJ1-1
d_gene: -
v_gene: TRBV10-3
abundance: -
CDR3aa: CAVAGSPANTEAFF
CDR3nt: TGTGCCGTTGCAGGGTCGCCAGCCAACACTGAAGCTTTCTTT

j_gene: TRBJ1-1
d_gene: -
v_gene: TRBV6-1
abundance: -
CDR3aa: CASSEAWGGEAFF
CDR3nt: TGTGCCAGCAGTGAAGCATGGGGCGGAGAAGCTTTCTTT

j_gene: TRBJ1-4
d_gene: -
v_gene: TRBV7-2
abundance: once
CDR3aa: CASSLAGANEKLFF
CDR3nt: TGTGCCAGCAGCTTAGCAGGAGCTAATGAAAAACTGTTTTTT

j_gene: TRBJ2-1
d_gene: TRBD2
v_gene: TRBV4-3
abundance: -
CDR3aa: CASSQSLPGAGGPAEQFF
CDR3nt: TGCGCCAGCAGCCAGTCCCTTCCCGGAGCGGGGGGGCCGGCTGAGCAGTTCTTC

j_gene: TRBJ2-1
d_gene: -
v_gene: TRBV11-2
abundance: -
CDR3aa: CASSFKGRRDEQFF
CDR3nt: TGTGCCAGCAGCTTTAAGGGCCGTCGGGATGAGCAGTTCTTC

j_gene: TRBJ2-5
d_gene: -
v_gene: TRBV19
abundance: -
CDR3aa: CASSLDRETQYF
CDR3nt: TGTGCCAGTAGCCTAGACAGAGAGACCCAGTACTTC

j_gene: TRBJ1-1
d_gene: -
v_gene: TRBV7-2
abundance: -
CDR3aa: CATKRAGNTEAFF
CDR3nt: TGTGCCACTAAAAGGGCGGGGAACACTGAAGCTTTCTTT

j_gene: TRBJ2-3
d_gene: -
v_gene: TRBV14
abundance: -
CDR3aa: CASSQFPDTQYF
CDR3nt: TGTGCCAGCAGCCAGTTCCCAGATACGCAGTATTTT

j_gene: TRBJ2-3
d_gene: TRBD1
v_gene: TRBV4-2
abundance: once
CDR3aa: CASSQETGGTDTQYF
CDR3nt: TGTGCCAGCAGCCAAGAGACAGGGGGGACAGATACGCAGTATTTT

j_gene: TRBJ2-3
d_gene: -
v_gene: TRBV10-1
abundance: -
CDR3aa: CASSSSSQAGTDTQYF
CDR3nt: TGCGCCAGCAGCTCGAGCTCCCAGGCAGGTACAGATACGCAGTATTTT

j_gene: TRBJ2-3
d_gene: -
v_gene: TRBV4-1
abundance: once
CDR3aa: CASSLIKAADTQYF
CDR3nt: TGCGCCAGCAGCCTAATAAAGGCGGCAGATACGCAGTATTTT